The 9 T cell receptor beta chains below were found in one sample sequenced in a study of cytomegalovirus exposure and HLA in healthy donors. Measured with immunoSEQ multiplex PCR; TCRdb has only the in-frame clones, and not every one. The data hold approximately 210,000 clones, with about 86% observed a single time. The sequencing input was PBMCs. The receptors come from a woman between 18 and 30 years old in good health and CMV-seronegative.

The chain links TRBV29-1 to TRBJ2-1; D may be TRBD1 (6 bases). The CDR3 contains 12 residues. Trimming took 2 bases from V and 6 from J, leaving 8 bases between them. The germline CDR1 and CDR2 sequences are SQVTM and ANQGSEA. The CDR3 coding sequence is TGCAGCGTTGAACTACAGGGCAATGAGCAGTTCTTC. Amino acids: CSVELQGNEQFF.

This clone was seen only a few times. The chain carries TRBV6-5 and TRBJ1-2; D perhaps matches TRBD1 (5 bases). V was pared by 5 bases and J by 4 bases, with 14 bases between. This CDR3 comprises 14 residues. The germline V gene has CDR1 MNHEY and CDR2 SVGAGI. The CDR3 DNA reads TGTGCCAGCAGTGACGGTGGGGGAGGCTATGGCTACACCTTC. Translation gives CASSDGGGGYGYTF.

V is TRBV27 and J is TRBJ2-7; TRBD2 aligns across 7 bases. Germline-derived CDR1 and CDR2 are MNHEY and SMNVEV (reference sequence). The CDR3 contains 14 residues. With 6 bases clipped from V and 3 bases from J, the junction kept 8 bases outside the gene matches. CDR3: CASRASGGFYEQYF. As DNA, the CDR3 is TGTGCCAGCAGGGCTTCGGGGGGATTCTACGAGCAGTACTTC.

V gene TRBV7-2 combines with J gene TRBJ2-4; possibly TRBD2 for D (6 bases). The CDR3 loop spans 13 amino acids. CDR1 is SGHTA and CDR2 is FQGNSA in the germline V gene. V was pared by 4 bases and J by 8 bases, with 12 bases between. This CDR3 reads CASSSTSLYIQYF. The CDR3 DNA reads as TGTGCCAGCAGCTCTACTAGCCTCTACATTCAGTACTTC.

V and J are TRBV28 and TRBJ2-5, with D possibly TRBD2 on 6 matching bases. From germline, CDR1 is MDHEN and CDR2 SYDVKM. There are 12 residues in the CDR3. Trimming shortened V by 6 bases and J by 5 bases, and 10 bases separated the two germline ends. The CDR3: CASRGGWETQYF. The CDR3 nucleotides read TGTGCCAGCAGAGGAGGGTGGGAGACCCAGTACTTC.

J is TRBJ1-1 and V is TRBV28; D is unclear. This CDR3 is 12 amino acids long. Germline V lookup: CDR1 MDHEN, CDR2 SYDVKM. The V end was cut by 4 bases, the J end by 11 bases, with 14 bases between. The CDR3 region is CASSSLKFLAFF. CDR3 in DNA: TGTGCCAGCAGTTCCCTTAAATTCTTGGCTTTCTTT. Full variable domain (rest looked up from reference TRBV28 and TRBJ1-1): DVKVTQSSRYLVKRTGEKVFLECVQDMDHENMFWYRQDPGLGLRLIYFSYDVKMKEKGDIPEGYSVSREKKERFSLILESASTNQTSMYLCASSSLKFLAFFGQGTRLTVV.

This clone was counted between two and nine times. The sample carries other DNA sequences with the same CDR3. The chain uses TRBV28 and TRBJ1-1; D gene uncertain. V was trimmed by 1 base and J by 1 base, leaving 10 bases between them. Germline V gives CDR1 MDHEN, CDR2 SYDVKM. The CDR3 extends over 15 amino acids. CDR3 coding DNA: TGTGCCAGCAGTTTATCTAAAAGAGGGAACACTGAAGCTTTCTTT. Translating it yields CASSLSKRGNTEAFF.

CDR3 nucleotides: TGTGCCAGCAGCTTAACGGTTTACGAAAAACTGTTTTTT. Translating gives CASSLTVYEKLFF. V gene TRBV5-4 combines with J gene TRBJ1-4; D is unclear. Germline V gene sequence: CDR1 SGHNT, CDR2 YYREEE (reference sequence). This CDR3 contains 13 residues. Deletions cut 2 bases from V and 8 bases from J, with 10 bases between.

This clone was found once. J is TRBJ2-7 and V is TRBV5-1, with 8 positions matching TRBD2. The germline V gene has CDR1 SGHRS and CDR2 YFSETQ. The length of the CDR3 is 14 residues. The V segment lost 4 bases and the J segment 1 base; nucleotides outside the gene matches: 4. CDR3 loop: CASSGSGASYEQYF. The CDR3 bases are TGCGCCAGCAGCGGTAGCGGGGCTTCCTACGAGCAGTACTTC.